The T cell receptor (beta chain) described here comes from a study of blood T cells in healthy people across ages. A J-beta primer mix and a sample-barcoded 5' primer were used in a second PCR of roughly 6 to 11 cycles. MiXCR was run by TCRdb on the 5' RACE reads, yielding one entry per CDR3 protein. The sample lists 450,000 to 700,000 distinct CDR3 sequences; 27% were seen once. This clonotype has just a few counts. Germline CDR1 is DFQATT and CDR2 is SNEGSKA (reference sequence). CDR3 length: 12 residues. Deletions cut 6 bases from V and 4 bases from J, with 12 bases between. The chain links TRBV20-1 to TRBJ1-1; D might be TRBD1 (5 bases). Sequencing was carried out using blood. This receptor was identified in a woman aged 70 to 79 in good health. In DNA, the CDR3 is TGCAGTGCCGTGAAGGGGACCACTGAAGCTTTCTTT. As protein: CSAVKGTTEAFF.